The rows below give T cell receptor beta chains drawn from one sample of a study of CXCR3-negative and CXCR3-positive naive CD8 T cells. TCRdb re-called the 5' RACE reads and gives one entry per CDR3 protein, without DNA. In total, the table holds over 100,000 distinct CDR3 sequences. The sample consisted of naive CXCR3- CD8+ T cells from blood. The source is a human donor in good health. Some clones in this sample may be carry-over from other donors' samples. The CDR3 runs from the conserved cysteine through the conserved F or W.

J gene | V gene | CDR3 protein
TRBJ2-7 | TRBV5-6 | CASSLGTGQGDEQYF
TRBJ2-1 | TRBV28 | CARMKFGRSSYNEQFF
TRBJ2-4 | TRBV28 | CASSLSTSGIAKNIQYF
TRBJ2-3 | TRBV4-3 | CASSQRIVIRGPLGTDTQYF
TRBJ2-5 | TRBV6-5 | CASSYGEGGLETQYF
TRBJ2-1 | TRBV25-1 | CASSATPGTFGNEQFF
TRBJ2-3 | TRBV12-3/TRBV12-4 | CASSLRSTDTQYF
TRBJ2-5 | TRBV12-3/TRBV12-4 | CASSQYQDGTQYF
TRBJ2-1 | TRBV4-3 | CASSPEGGGGYNEQFF
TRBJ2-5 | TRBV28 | CASRGWTGFQETQYF
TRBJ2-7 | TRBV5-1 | CASSLLTGTIPYEQYF
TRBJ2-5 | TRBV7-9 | CASSFLEDSSGEGQETQYF
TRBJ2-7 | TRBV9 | CASSEWDGPSYEQYF
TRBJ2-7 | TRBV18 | CASSPRDRNYEQYF
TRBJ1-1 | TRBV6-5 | CASSLGRENTEAFF
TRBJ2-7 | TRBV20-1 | CSASPFHKSAEQYF
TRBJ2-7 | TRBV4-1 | CASSQVGLEQYF
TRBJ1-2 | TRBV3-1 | CASSQDGHDFSTYGYTF
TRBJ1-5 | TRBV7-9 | CASNLSGPPQHF
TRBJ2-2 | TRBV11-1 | CASGRTTTGELFF
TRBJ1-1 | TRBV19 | CASSMGGTEAFF
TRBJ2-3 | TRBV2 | CASKDRAEAQTTDTQYF
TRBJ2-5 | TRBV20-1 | CSARDGTRDQETQYF
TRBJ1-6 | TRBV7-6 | CASSLGLGSPLHF
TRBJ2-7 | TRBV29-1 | CSVTYDSTTRYEQYF
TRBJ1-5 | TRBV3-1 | CAANPTGGHGNQPQHF
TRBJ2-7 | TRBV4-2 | CASSQDSGTPRPEQYF
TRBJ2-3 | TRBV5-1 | CASSLGSLTADTQYF
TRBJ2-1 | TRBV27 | CASSLSLGGSSYNEQFF
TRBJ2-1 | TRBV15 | CATSRDIAGGVNEQFF
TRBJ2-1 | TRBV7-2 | CASSSDRANEQFF
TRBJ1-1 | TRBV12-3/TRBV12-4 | CASSQPPEAFF
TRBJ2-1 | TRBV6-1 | CAAQNRGSYNEQFF
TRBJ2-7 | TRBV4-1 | CASSPSGRSVGFEQYF